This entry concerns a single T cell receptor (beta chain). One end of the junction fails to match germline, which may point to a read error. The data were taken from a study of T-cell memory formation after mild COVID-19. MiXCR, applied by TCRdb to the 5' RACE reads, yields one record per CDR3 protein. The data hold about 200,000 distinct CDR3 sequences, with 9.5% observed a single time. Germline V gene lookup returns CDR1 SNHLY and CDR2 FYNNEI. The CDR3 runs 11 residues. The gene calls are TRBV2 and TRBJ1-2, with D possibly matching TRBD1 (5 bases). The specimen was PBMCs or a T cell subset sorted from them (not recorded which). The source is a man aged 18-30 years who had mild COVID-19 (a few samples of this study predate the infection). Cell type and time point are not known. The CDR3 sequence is CASSSTAYNLF. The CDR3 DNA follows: TGTGCCAGCAGTTCGACAGCCTATAATCTCTTC.